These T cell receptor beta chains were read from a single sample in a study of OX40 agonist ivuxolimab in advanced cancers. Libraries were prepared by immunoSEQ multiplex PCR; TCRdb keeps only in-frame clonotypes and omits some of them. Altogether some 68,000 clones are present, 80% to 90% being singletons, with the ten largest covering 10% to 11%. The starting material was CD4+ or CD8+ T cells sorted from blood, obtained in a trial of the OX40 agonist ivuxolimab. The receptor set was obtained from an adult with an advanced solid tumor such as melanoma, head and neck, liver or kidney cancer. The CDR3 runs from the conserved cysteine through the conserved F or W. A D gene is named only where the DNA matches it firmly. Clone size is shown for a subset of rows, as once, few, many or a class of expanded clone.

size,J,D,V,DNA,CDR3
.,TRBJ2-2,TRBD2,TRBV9,TGTGCCAGCAGCCCCAGGACTAGCGGGAGGTCCGGGGAGCTGTTTTTT,CASSPRTSGRSGELFF
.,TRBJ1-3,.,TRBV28,TGTGCCAGCAGTTCTCCTACCACCCGGGACACACGAAACACCATATATTTT,CASSSPTTRDTRNTIYF
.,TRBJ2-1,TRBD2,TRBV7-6,TGTGCCAGCAGCTTAACTAGCGGGAGAATAGGTGAGCAGTTCTTC,CASSLTSGRIGEQFF
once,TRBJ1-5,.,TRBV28,TGTGCCAGCAGCGACAGTTATAGCAATCAGCCCCAGCATTTT,CASSDSYSNQPQHF
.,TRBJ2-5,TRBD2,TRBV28,TGTGCCAGCAGTTCCCAATCTAGCGGGGACCAAGAGACCCAGTACTTC,CASSSQSSGDQETQYF
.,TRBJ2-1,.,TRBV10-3,TGTGCCATCAGTGAGTCGGGGGAAGTCTTTGAGCAGTTCTTC,CAISESGEVFEQFF
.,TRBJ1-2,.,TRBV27,TGTGCCAGCAGTTTAGGAGGGTACCCCTATGGCTACACCTTC,CASSLGGYPYGYTF
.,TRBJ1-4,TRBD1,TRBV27,TGTGCCAGCAGGAGAACAGGGGAGAGGACTAATGAAAAACTGTTTTTT,CASRRTGERTNEKLFF
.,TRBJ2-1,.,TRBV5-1,TGCGCCAGCAGCTTGGTAGGGGCGGCTTGGAACAATGAGCAGTTCTTC,CASSLVGAAWNNEQFF
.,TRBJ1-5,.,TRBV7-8,TGTGCCAGCAGCTTAGTAAATCAGCCCCAGCATTTT,CASSLVNQPQHF
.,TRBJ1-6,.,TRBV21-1,TGTGCCACCCCCCCGGAGTACTATAATTCACCCCTCCACTTT,CATPPEYYNSPLHF
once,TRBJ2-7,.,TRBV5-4,TGTGCCAGCAGCTCGCCCCAGGGCCGCTACGAGCAGTACTTC,CASSSPQGRYEQYF
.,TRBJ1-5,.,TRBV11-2,TGTGCCAGCAGCTTGAGGGAAGGGCAGCCCCAGCATTTT,CASSLREGQPQHF
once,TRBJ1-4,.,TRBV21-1,TGTGCCACCGGGACAGGGATCGAAAAACTGTTTTTT,CATGTGIEKLFF
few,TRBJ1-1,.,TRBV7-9,TGTGCCAGCAGCTCCCTCTTGGCTGAAGCTTTCTTT,CASSSLLAEAFF
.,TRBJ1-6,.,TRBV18,TGTGCCAGCTCACCTGGGGAAGGGACCAATTCACCCCTCCACTTT,CASSPGEGTNSPLHF
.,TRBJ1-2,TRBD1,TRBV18,TGTGCCAGCTCACCATTTGTACAGGGGACAAACTATGGCTACACCTTC,CASSPFVQGTNYGYTF
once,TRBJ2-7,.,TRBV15,TGTGCCACCAGCAGATTTTCGAGACAGACCTACGAGCAGTACTTC,CATSRFSRQTYEQYF
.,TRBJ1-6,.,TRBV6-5,TGTGCCAGCAGTTACACTCTGGCAGGGAGGGATTCACCCCTCCACTTT,CASSYTLAGRDSPLHF
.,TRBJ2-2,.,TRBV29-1,TGCAGCGTTGAAATGGGGAATAGGCCCGGGGAGCTGTTTTTT,CSVEMGNRPGELFF
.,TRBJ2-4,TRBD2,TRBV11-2,TGTGCCAGCAGGTCCGGGGGGAGCGGCATTCAGTACTTC,CASRSGGSGIQYF
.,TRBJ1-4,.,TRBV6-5,TGTGCCAGCAGTTACAGTTCGAGGGGCAAACTGTTTTTT,CASSYSSRGKLFF
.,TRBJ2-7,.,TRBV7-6,TGTGCCAGCAGCCCCGACCCAACAGCTTCCTACGAGCAGTACTTC,CASSPDPTASYEQYF
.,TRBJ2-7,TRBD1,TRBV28,TGTGCCAGCAGTTTAGGGGCGGCAGGGGGATACGAGCAGTACTTC,CASSLGAAGGYEQYF
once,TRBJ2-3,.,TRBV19,TGTGCCAGTAGCGGCCGGGGCAGGGGGGTGACAGATACGCAGTATTTT,CASSGRGRGVTDTQYF
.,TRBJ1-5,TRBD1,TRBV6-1,TGTGCCAGCAGTGGACGGACAGGCGGGCAGCCCCAGCATTTT,CASSGRTGGQPQHF
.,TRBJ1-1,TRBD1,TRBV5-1,TGCGCCAGCAGCGCTCGGACAGGGAACGTGAACACTGAAGCTTTCTTT,CASSARTGNVNTEAFF
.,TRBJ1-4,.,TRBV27,TGTGCCAGCAGTCCCCTTGAAAAACTGTTTTTT,CASSPLEKLFF
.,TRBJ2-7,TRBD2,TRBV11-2,TGTGCCAGCAGCTCCCTAGCGGGAGGGTATATATACGAGCAGTACTTC,CASSSLAGGYIYEQYF
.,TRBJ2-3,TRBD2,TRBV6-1,TGTGCCAGCGGGAGGGTAGGGAGCACAGATACGCAGTATTTT,CASGRVGSTDTQYF
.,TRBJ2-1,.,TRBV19,TGTGCCAGTAGTATTAGCCAGGTGGGCCTGGGCAATGAGCAGTTCTTC,CASSISQVGLGNEQFF
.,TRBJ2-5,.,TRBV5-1,TGCGCCAGCAGCCTGATTCAGGGAAGAGAGACCCAGTACTTC,CASSLIQGRETQYF
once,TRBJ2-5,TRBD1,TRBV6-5,TGTGCCAGCAGACGTCACAGGGGCGAGACCCAGTACTTC,CASRRHRGETQYF
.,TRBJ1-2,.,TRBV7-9,TGTGCCAGCAGCTCTCCGGGACTGATTAACTATGGCTACACCTTC,CASSSPGLINYGYTF
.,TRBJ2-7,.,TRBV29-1,TGCAGCGTTTCTGGGGGCACGTACGAGCAGTACTTC,CSVSGGTYEQYF
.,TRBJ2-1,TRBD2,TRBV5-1,TGCGCCAGCAGCTTGGTTTTTCGCGGGGGGAGCTCCTACAATGAGCAGTTCTTC,CASSLVFRGGSSYNEQFF
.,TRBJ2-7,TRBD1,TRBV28,TGTGCCAGCAGTTCCCTGGGGACAGGGTTACACGAGCAGTACTTC,CASSSLGTGLHEQYF
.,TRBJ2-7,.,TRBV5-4,.,CASSFGDGGEQYF
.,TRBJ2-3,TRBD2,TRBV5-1,TGCGCCAGCAGTTCCAACCCCCTAGCGGGATCAGATACGCAGTATTTT,CASSSNPLAGSDTQYF
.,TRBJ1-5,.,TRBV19,TGTGCCAGTACCTCGGGGACAATCAGCAATCAGCCCCAGCATTTT,CASTSGTISNQPQHF
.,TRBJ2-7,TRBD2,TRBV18,TGTGCCAGCTCTCCGACTAGCGGGAGCGTCTACGAGCAGTACTTC,CASSPTSGSVYEQYF
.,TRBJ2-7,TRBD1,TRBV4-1,TGCGCCAGCAGCCAAAGGACAGGGTCCTACGAGCAGTACTTC,CASSQRTGSYEQYF
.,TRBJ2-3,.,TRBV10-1,TGCGCCAGCAGTGATGCCGGGACTCCACCAGATACGCAGTATTTT,CASSDAGTPPDTQYF
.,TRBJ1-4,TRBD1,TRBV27,TGTGCCAGCAGTCGGACAGGTCGGGGACTAACAACTAATGAAAAACTGTTTTTT,CASSRTGRGLTTNEKLFF
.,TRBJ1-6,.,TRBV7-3,TGTGCCAGCAGCTTATGGGGGTTCCCGGAATCACCCCTCCACTTT,CASSLWGFPESPLHF
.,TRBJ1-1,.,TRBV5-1,TGCGCCAGCAGCTTTAGATCCGGGACTCAAGGTGAAGCTTTCTTT,CASSFRSGTQGEAFF
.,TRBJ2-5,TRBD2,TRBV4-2,TGTGCCAGCAGCCTAGGACTAGCGGGAGAGCAAGAGACCCAGTACTTC,CASSLGLAGEQETQYF
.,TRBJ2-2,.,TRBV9,TGTGCCAGCAGCGGCAAGAGAGCGAACACCGGGGAGCTGTTTTTT,CASSGKRANTGELFF
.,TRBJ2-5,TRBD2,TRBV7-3,TGTGCCAGCAGCTCTCAGAGCGGGAGAGGGGAGACCCAGTACTTC,CASSSQSGRGETQYF
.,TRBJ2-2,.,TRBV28,TGTGCCAGCAGTTTCTCACAGGGAGATGCCGGGGAGCTGTTTTTT,CASSFSQGDAGELFF